This entry lists 24 T cell receptor beta chains sequenced from one sample in a study of control samples from healthy donors and cancer patients. Sequencing was performed with immunoSEQ multiplex PCR; in TCRdb, only in-frame clones are kept and a portion is missing. This sample yields 150,000 to 200,000 clones, of which 90% to 95% are seen a single time; less than 1.6% belongs to the top ten. The sequencing sample was made of blood. These receptors were obtained from a woman under 40 in good health.

The V gene is TRBV5-6, the J gene TRBJ1-2, with TRBD1 matching 11 bases. The CDR3 has 14 residues. Germline V lookup: CDR1 SGHDT, CDR2 YYEEEE. After removal of 4 bases from V and 4 bases from J, the junction contained 3 bases not matched to a gene. In DNA form, the CDR3 reads TGTGCCAGCAGCGGGACAGGGGGGTCCTATGGCTACACCTTC. This sequence encodes CASSGTGGSYGYTF.

V usage is TRBV7-3 and J usage is TRBJ2-3, with D possibly matching TRBD2 (7 bases). The CDR3 is made up of 15 amino acids. CDR1 is SGHTA, CDR2 FQGTGA, per germline. Trimming stripped 0 bases from V and 2 bases from J, with 9 bases between. In nucleotides, the CDR3 is TGTGCCAGCAGCTTAACAGGGGGGGACACAGATACGCAGTATTTT. This encodes CASSLTGGDTDTQYF.

About this clone itself: Other DNA sequences from this sample encode an identical CDR3 as well. The chain recombines TRBV5-1 with TRBJ1-2; possible D gene TRBD1, 5 bases. Germline V gene sequence: CDR1 SGHRS, CDR2 YFSETQ. The germline V and J ends were trimmed by 0 bases and 4 bases, with 7 bases remaining between them. The CDR3 is 13 residues long. The CDR3 sequence is CASSLGQSYGYTF. The CDR3 DNA is TGCGCCAGCAGCTTGGGACAGAGCTATGGCTACACCTTC.

V usage is TRBV7-2 and J usage is TRBJ2-7; D unclear. Per germline, CDR1 SGHTA and CDR2 FQGNSA. This CDR3 is 11 amino acids long. V lost 4 bases to trimming and J lost 3 bases, with 4 bases between them. CDR3 sequence reads: CASSSLYEQYF. Here the CDR3 DNA reads TGTGCCAGCAGCTCACTCTACGAGCAGTACTTC.

The chain combines TRBV19 with TRBJ1-5, with D tentatively TRBD1 (5 bases). Trimming stripped 10 bases from V and 1 base from J, with 14 bases between. The CDR3 has 14 amino acids. The V gene's germline CDR1 is LNHDA and CDR2 SQIVND (reference sequence). Written as DNA, the CDR3 is TGTGCCACCAGCCAGGGTCGGAGCAATCAGCCCCAGCATTTT. Encoded protein: CATSQGRSNQPQHF.

This clone was picked up one time. CDR3 residues: CSVGTSGSSYNEQFF. The CDR3 nucleotides are TGCAGCGTTGGGACTAGCGGAAGCTCCTACAATGAGCAGTTCTTC. V gene TRBV29-1 combines with J gene TRBJ2-1, with 10 bases fitting TRBD2. V trimming: 4 bases; J trimming: 0 bases; junction bases outside the gene matches: 3. CDR1 and CDR2 (germline): SQVTM, ANQGSEA. This CDR3 has 15 residues.

The genes are TRBV28 and TRBJ1-2, with 9 bases lining up with TRBD1. V was clipped by 6 bases and J by 4 bases; unmatched bases: 9. The CDR3 runs to 15 residues. CDR1 MDHEN and CDR2 SYDVKM come from the germline V gene. CDR3 in amino acids: CASSNNPGQGYGYTF. CDR3 nucleotide sequence: TGTGCCAGCAGCAACAACCCGGGACAGGGCTATGGCTACACCTTC.

The chain couples TRBV6-2 or TRBV6-3 to TRBJ2-2, with 8 bases lining up with TRBD1. V lost 5 bases, J lost 7 bases, and 3 bases stayed unmatched. CDR1 is MNHEY and CDR2 is SVGEGT in the germline V gene. The CDR3 extends over 13 amino acids. DNA for the CDR3: TGTGCCAGCAGTGACAGGGGTATCGGGGAGCTGTTTTTT. Translated: CASSDRGIGELFF.

The chain joins TRBV7-2 to TRBJ2-3, with unresolved D. The V end was cut by 5 bases, the J end by 0 bases, with 12 bases between. CDR3 length equals 15 residues. Germline V gene sequence: CDR1 SGHTA, CDR2 FQGNSA. The CDR3 here is CASSPHLVSTDTQYF. As DNA, the CDR3 is TGTGCCAGCAGCCCCCACTTGGTGAGCACAGATACGCAGTATTTT.

The chain couples TRBV25-1 to TRBJ1-2; D remains ambiguous. V lost 2 bases and J 7 bases, leaving 11 bases between the germline ends. CDR1 is MGHDK and CDR2 is SYGVNS in the germline V gene. The CDR3 loop spans 13 amino acids. DNA for the CDR3: TGTGCCAGCAGTGAAACATGGTTTGGTGGCTACACCTTC. Translating gives CASSETWFGGYTF.

The rearrangement uses TRBV24-1 and TRBJ1-1; maybe TRBD1 (6 bases). This CDR3 is 13 amino acids long. Trimming cost V 1 base and J 5 bases, with 7 bases left between them. Germline CDR1 reads KGHDR; CDR2 reads SFDVKD. CDR3 nucleotide sequence: TGTGCCACCAGTGATTTAAGGGGGACTGAAGCTTTCTTT. Residues: CATSDLRGTEAFF.

The chain employs TRBV10-1 and TRBJ2-3; 9 nucleotides line up with TRBD2. Germline V gene lookup returns CDR1 WNHNN and CDR2 SYGVQD (reference sequence). This CDR3 contains 14 residues. J was trimmed by 5 bases and V by 6 bases; bases with no gene match: 6. The CDR3 is CASSRGGAGDTQYF. The DNA for the CDR3 is TGCGCCAGCAGCCGCGGGGGGGCGGGAGATACGCAGTATTTT.

This clone was picked up a small number of times. The chain employs TRBV6-5 and TRBJ1-5; D ambiguous. CDR3 length: 14 amino acids. The germline CDR1 and CDR2 sequences are MNHEY and SVGAGI. V dropped 4 bases and J dropped 0 bases, with 7 bases sitting between them. The CDR3 is CASSSRLSNQPQHF. The CDR3 coding sequence is TGTGCCAGCAGTTCCAGGCTTAGCAATCAGCCCCAGCATTTT.

The V call is TRBV20-1, the J call TRBJ2-1, with TRBD1 as a possible D gene (5 bases). This CDR3 comprises 11 residues. V lost 6 bases, J lost 5 bases, and 8 bases lay in between. Germline CDR1 and CDR2: DFQATT and SNEGSKA (reference sequence). CDR3 sequence reads: CSAPDNNEQFF. CDR3 bases: TGCAGTGCCCCGGACAACAATGAGCAGTTCTTC.

V usage is TRBV12-3 or TRBV12-4 and J usage is TRBJ1-5; D uncertain. Trimming removed 3 bases at V and 5 bases at J, with 8 bases between. The length of the CDR3 is 13 residues. CDR3 sequence (DNA): TGTGCCAGCAGTTTGAGGGCCTATCAGCCCCAGCATTTT. Its translation: CASSLRAYQPQHF.

This sequence joins TRBV27 and TRBJ2-3; 8 positions agree with TRBD2. The junction had 6 bases not matched to a gene; V was cut back by 3 bases and J by 4 bases. This CDR3 region has 15 residues. Germline loops: CDR1 MNHEY, CDR2 SMNVEV (reference sequence). The CDR3 here is CASSFGSGSPDTQYF. In DNA form, the CDR3 reads TGTGCCAGCAGTTTCGGGAGCGGGAGCCCAGATACGCAGTATTTT.

This sequence joins TRBV28 and TRBJ1-2, with 8 bases identical to TRBD1. V was pared by 6 bases and J by 4 bases, with 4 bases of the junction left unmatched. The CDR3 covers 13 residues. Germline V lookup: CDR1 MDHEN, CDR2 SYDVKM. The CDR3 protein is CASSPGTGYGYTF. The CDR3 DNA follows: TGTGCCAGCAGCCCCGGGACAGGCTATGGCTACACCTTC.

CDR3 bases: TGTGCCAGCAGTTTAGACAGGACTTATGGCTACACCTTC. The encoded protein is CASSLDRTYGYTF. The chain couples TRBV12-3 or TRBV12-4 to TRBJ1-2; a possible D gene is TRBD1 (5 bases). This CDR3 is 13 amino acids long. Trimming removed 1 base from V and 5 bases from J, with 8 bases in between.

The V gene is TRBV25-1, the J gene TRBJ2-7; TRBD1 or TRBD2 may be the D gene (5 bases each). This CDR3 region has 14 residues. The ends were cut back, 3 bases at V and 2 bases at J, with 11 bases in the middle. Per the germline V gene, CDR1 is MGHDK and CDR2 is SYGVNS. The CDR3: CASSDGGSTYEQYF. CDR3 DNA sequence: TGTGCCAGCAGTGATGGGGGATCTACCTACGAGCAGTACTTC.

The V gene is TRBV18, the J gene TRBJ2-1; the match to TRBD2 covers 15 bases. The germline V gene encodes CDR1 KGHSH and CDR2 LQKENI. Trimming cost V 4 bases and J 7 bases; bases outside gene matches: 2. This CDR3 spans 15 amino acids. CDR3 residues: CASSRTSGRDNEQFF. CDR3 in DNA: TGTGCCAGCTCACGGACTAGCGGGAGGGATAATGAGCAGTTCTTC.

The rearrangement links TRBV27 to TRBJ1-4; D might be TRBD1 (6 bases). V was clipped by 2 bases and J by 7 bases, with 14 bases between them. This CDR3 comprises 15 residues. The germline gives CDR1 MNHEY, CDR2 SMNVEV (reference sequence). The CDR3 bases are TGTGCCAGCAGTTTAAGGGCAGGGGCGGTTGAAAAACTGTTTTTT. It encodes CASSLRAGAVEKLFF.

This clone was observed a handful of times. The chain is built from TRBV6-2 or TRBV6-3 and TRBJ2-6; no clear D gene. The V end was cut by 4 bases, the J end by 0 bases, with 4 bases between. Germline assignment: CDR1 MNHEY and CDR2 SVGEGT. This CDR3 spans 14 amino acids. This CDR3 reads CASSFDSGANVLTF. CDR3 nucleotides: TGTGCCAGCAGTTTTGACTCTGGGGCCAACGTCCTGACTTTC.

This chain links TRBV19 with TRBJ2-7, with D perhaps TRBD1 (7 bases). The V end was cut by 7 bases, the J end by 2 bases, with 9 bases between. The CDR3 is made up of 12 amino acids. Germline CDR1 reads LNHDA; CDR2 reads SQIVND (reference sequence). Here the CDR3 reads CASTGGTYEQYF. The CDR3 coding sequence is TGTGCCAGTACAGGGGGGACCTACGAGCAGTACTTC.

The V gene is TRBV7-9, the J gene TRBJ2-7; TRBD2 matches at 8 bases. CDR1 SEHNR and CDR2 FQNEAQ come from the germline V gene (reference sequence). The CDR3 length is 14 residues. Germline trimming cut 2 bases from V and 7 bases from J; bases unmatched to any gene: 7. In nucleotides, the CDR3 is TGTGCCAGCAGCTTAACCGGGACTAGGGAAGAGCAGTACTTC. This translates into CASSLTGTREEQYF.